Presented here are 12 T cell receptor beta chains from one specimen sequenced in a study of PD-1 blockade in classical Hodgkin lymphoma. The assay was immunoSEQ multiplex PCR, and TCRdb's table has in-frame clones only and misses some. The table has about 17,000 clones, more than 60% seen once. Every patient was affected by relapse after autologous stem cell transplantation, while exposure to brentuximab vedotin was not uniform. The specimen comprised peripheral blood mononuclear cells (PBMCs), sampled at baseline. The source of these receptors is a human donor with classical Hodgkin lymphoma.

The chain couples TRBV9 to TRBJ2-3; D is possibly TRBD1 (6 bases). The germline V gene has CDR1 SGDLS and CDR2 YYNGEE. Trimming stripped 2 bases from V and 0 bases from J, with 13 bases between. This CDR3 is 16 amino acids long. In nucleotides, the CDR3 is TGTGCCAGCAGCGTTCAGGGGTCCTATAGCACAGATACGCAGTATTTT. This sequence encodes CASSVQGSYSTDTQYF.

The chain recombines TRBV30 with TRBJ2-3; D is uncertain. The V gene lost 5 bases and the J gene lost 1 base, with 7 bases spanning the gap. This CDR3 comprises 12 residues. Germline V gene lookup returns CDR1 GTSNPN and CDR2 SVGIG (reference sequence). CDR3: CAWARGTDTQYF. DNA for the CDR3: TGTGCCTGGGCCCGAGGCACAGATACGCAGTATTTT.

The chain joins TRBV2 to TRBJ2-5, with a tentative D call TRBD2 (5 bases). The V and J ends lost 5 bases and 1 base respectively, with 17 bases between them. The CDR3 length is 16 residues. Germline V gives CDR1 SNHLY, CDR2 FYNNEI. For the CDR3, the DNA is TGTGCCAGCAGTTCGGAAGTAGGGAGTCTCCAAGAGACCCAGTACTTC. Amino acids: CASSSEVGSLQETQYF.

The CDR3 loop is CASSPTFGGPGNTIYF. CDR3 bases: TGTGCCAGCTCACCAACCTTCGGGGGCCCTGGAAACACCATATATTTT. The chain carries TRBV18 and TRBJ1-3; possible D gene TRBD1, 6 bases. The V and J ends lost 2 bases and 2 bases respectively, with 13 bases between them. Per germline, CDR1 KGHSH and CDR2 LQKENI. The length of the CDR3 is 16 residues.

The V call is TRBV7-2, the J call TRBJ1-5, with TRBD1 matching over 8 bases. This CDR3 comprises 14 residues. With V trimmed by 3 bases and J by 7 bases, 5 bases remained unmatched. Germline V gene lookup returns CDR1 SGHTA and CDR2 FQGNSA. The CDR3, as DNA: TGTGCCAGCAGCTTCGGACAGGGTATGCAGCCCCAGCATTTT. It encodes CASSFGQGMQPQHF.

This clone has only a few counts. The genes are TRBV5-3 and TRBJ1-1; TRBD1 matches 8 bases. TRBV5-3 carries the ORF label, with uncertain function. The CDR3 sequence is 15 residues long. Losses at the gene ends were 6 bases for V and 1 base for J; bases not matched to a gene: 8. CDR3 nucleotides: TGTGCCAGAACCCCAGTGGACAGGGAGAACACTGAAGCTTTCTTT. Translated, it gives CARTPVDRENTEAFF.

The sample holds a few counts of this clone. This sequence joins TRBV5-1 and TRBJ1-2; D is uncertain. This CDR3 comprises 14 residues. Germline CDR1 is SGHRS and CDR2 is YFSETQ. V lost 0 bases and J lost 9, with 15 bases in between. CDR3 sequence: CASSLESPRNSYTF. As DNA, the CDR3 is TGCGCCAGCAGCTTGGAGAGTCCGAGGAACAGCTACACCTTC.

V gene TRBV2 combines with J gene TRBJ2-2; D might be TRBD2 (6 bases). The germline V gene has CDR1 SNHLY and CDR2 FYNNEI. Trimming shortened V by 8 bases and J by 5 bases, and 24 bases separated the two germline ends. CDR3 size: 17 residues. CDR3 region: CASSPTGPGGMTGELFF. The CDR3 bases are TGTGCCAGCTCCCCCACTGGGCCCGGCGGGATGACCGGGGAGCTGTTTTTT.

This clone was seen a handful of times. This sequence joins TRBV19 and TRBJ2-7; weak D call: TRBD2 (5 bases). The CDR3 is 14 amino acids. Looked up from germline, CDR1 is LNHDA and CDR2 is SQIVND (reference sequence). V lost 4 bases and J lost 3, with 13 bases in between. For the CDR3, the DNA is TGTGCCAGTAGTACCGCGGGCACATACTACGAGCAGTACTTC. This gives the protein CASSTAGTYYEQYF.

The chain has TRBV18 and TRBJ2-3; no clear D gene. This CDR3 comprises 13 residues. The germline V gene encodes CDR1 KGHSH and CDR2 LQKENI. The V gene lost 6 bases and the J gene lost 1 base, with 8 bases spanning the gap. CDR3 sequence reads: CASSSRGTDTQYF. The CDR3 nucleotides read TGTGCCAGCTCCAGCCGGGGCACAGATACGCAGTATTTT.

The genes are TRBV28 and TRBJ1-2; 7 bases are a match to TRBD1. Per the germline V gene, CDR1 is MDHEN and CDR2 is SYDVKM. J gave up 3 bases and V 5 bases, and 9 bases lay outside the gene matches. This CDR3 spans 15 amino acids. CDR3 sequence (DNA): TGTGCCAGCAGTCAAGGGGGACAGCAACACTATGGCTACACCTTC. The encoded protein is CASSQGGQQHYGYTF.

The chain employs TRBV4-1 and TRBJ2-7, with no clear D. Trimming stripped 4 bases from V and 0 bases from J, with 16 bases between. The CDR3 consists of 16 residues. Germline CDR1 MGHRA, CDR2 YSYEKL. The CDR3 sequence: CASSRYGAGSSYEQYF. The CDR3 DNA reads TGCGCCAGCAGCCGCTATGGAGCAGGAAGCTCCTACGAGCAGTACTTC.